This entry features one TCR beta chain sequence. Germline loops: CDR1 GTSNPN, CDR2 SVGIG (reference sequence). This CDR3 contains 13 residues. J gave up 6 bases and V 2 bases, and 4 bases lay outside the gene matches. This entry comes from a study of glioma-infiltrating T cells after dendritic cell vaccination. Generated by immunoSEQ multiplex PCR, the TCRdb table keeps only in-frame clones and is missing some. Among roughly 82,000 clones listed, approximately 90% were seen once. The specimen was blood, collected before dendritic cell vaccination. V and J are TRBV30 and TRBJ2-4; 7 nucleotides line up with TRBD1. The TCR was taken from a human donor with glioblastoma. The CDR3: CAWSKGAANIQYF. Written as DNA, the CDR3 is TGTGCCTGGAGTAAGGGGGCTGCAAACATTCAGTACTTC.